This T cell receptor beta chain is drawn from a study of cytomegalovirus exposure and HLA in healthy donors (dated 2017 in TCRdb). Broadly, across the study: According to an earlier analysis of around 600 of the donors, about 179 million T cells yielded roughly 100 million unique TCR beta sequences and about 300 Gb of sequence data. Among roughly 400 genotyped donors of the cohort, an average of approximately 240,000 unique TCR beta nucleotide sequences were sequenced per donor, approximately 20% of them non-productive. Along with the roughly 700-subject first cohort, a separate validation cohort of some 130 different subjects was used. HLA typing covered class I and class II loci at four-digit resolution. The study combined high-throughput TCR immunosequencing, statistical association of individual TCRs with disease status, and machine learning to predict cytomegalovirus infection status. An early release covering roughly 640 HLA-typed donors comprised around 300 gigabases of sequencing data and roughly 86 million unique TCR sequences. Typing coverage varied by locus: about 620-640 donors for A, B, C, DRB1 and DQB1; approximately 520 for DQA1; nearly 610 for DPA1; fewer than 480 for DPB1. A later analysis re-analyzed previously published TCR beta repertoires from about 600 donors and added high-resolution HLA genotyping to study TCR occurrence patterns. All discovery cohort repertoires had been generated on a single sequencing platform. In a later genetic analysis, genome-wide SNP genotypes for 398 of the 666 donors were used, and that subset was treated as a discovery cohort. The study aimed to test whether signatures of past pathogen exposure could be identified by cataloging public T cell receptors. Because of strong linkage in the cohort, five DR-DQ haplotypes were treated as single units for association and clustering. Donor age, sex, ethnicity and CMV serostatus were compiled alongside the repertoire data. Among the roughly 400 genotyped donors, around 81% belonged to the genetic ancestry cluster associated with self-reported Caucasian donors. The later analysis used no new phenotypic data to find candidate immune exposures, relying instead on TCR beta sequences and their occurrence across donors. Using immunosequencing, the study profiled T cell repertoires from 666 subjects and related those repertoires to cytomegalovirus serostatus. An earlier analysis of several hundred of the donors applied high-throughput TCR beta sequencing to assess whether each TCR beta V gene segment acted as functional or pseudogenic. Overall results and qualifications from the work: A later analysis found that HLA-associated TCR beta chains were more clonally expanded and had lower generation probabilities than equally common non-associated chains. Most CMV-associated TCR beta chains appeared to be HLA-restricted in a later analysis, and the HLA associations seemed to be driven largely by CMV exposure. A later analysis associated some 17,000 TCR beta sequences with specific HLA alleles at a false discovery rate of 0.05. The 87-base-pair reads could not distinguish some IMGT-functional V segments, including TRBV6-2 and TRBV6-3, so those segments were excluded. An association between a missense DCLRE1C variant and V-gene and J-gene trimming of TCR beta chains was found in a later genetic analysis and replicated in an independent cohort. Cytomegalovirus status was reported to be diagnosed by the classifier with high specificity and sensitivity in both the original and validation cohorts. Only TCR beta chains were sequenced in this cohort, and the absence of alpha or paired-chain data limited detectable features. According to a later genetic analysis, donors in an Asian-associated ancestry cluster had fewer N-insertions in productive TCRs than the approximately 650-donor mean. Over 15 rarely observed V segments, including chromosome 9 orphons, were excluded from the earlier analysis of just under 600 of the donors because counts were too low. According to the authors, the approach could potentially be generalized to other disease states and immunological phenotypes. HLA typing was unavailable for some donors at each locus, so association tests used only the typed subset. According to a later analysis, TCR association rates differed among HLA loci, with DRB1 alleles showing the most associated TCRs and HLA-C alleles showing the fewest. Correlated functional status among segregating V segments might be attributable to linkage disequilibrium, but an unknown experimental factor could not be ruled out. A further reported finding was that TCR beta sequences accurately predicted the HLA-A and HLA-B alleles for most subjects in the first cohort. Broadly in line with IMGT annotations, most TCR beta V segments showed up in productive rearrangements about 90% or about 30% of the time in an earlier analysis of around 550 of the donors. In the study, around 160 TCR beta chains were listed as associated with cytomegalovirus. In a later analysis, several top co-occurrence clusters were reported to appear linked to parvovirus B19, influenza, CMV and Epstein-Barr virus. In vitro tests confirmed that a few of the cytomegalovirus-associated TCR beta chains recognize cytomegalovirus antigens. The sequencing pipeline was judged likely to have produced a cluster of highly shared sequence variants as a technical artifact. The only immune exposure information available for the cohort was CMV serostatus. When HLA alleles, especially DR and DQ, strongly co-occurred, attributing TCR associations to individual alleles was difficult. Most TCR sequences were seen in very few donors, while some public TCRs were found in many individuals. The presence/absence analyses assumed that sequencing depth was roughly uniform across donors, and that assumption may not be true.

In total, roughly 670 healthy bone marrow donors made up the cohort. All cohort members were sampled while nominally healthy, although unrecorded immune exposures were likely present. The donor tested CMV seronegative, placing the donor among the 350 to 400 seronegative members of the cohort. A peripheral blood sample was collected from each donor, and TCR beta sequencing was performed on peripheral blood mononuclear cells. Genomic DNA extraction from the blood cell samples was performed with the Qiagen DNeasy Blood Extraction Kit. The junction carries 11 bases between V and J, which are trimmed by 3 bases and 3 bases respectively. Based on the germline V gene (reference sequence), the CDR1 and CDR2 sequences are MNHEY and SMNVEV. The CDR3 sequence holds 14 residues, the cysteine and phenylalanine included. The DNA shown is the 42-base CDR3, in frame from base 1. Only one count was recorded for this clone. Its antigen is not yet known. Base qualities are not recorded, but no much larger clone differs from it by a single base.

Libraries came from the immunoSEQ multiplex PCR assay. The multiplex PCR relied on a mix of 60 forward primers for TCR Vbeta segments and 13 reverse primers for TCR Jbeta segments. The CDR3 region of rearranged TCR beta genes was amplified from genomic DNA by a multiplex PCR assay. On the Illumina HiSeq System, the amplified TCR beta libraries were sequenced as 87-base-pair reads. Per the authors' processing: Across the 670 or so repertoires, a later analysis counted 80 million or so unique TCR beta chains, 9.5 million to 12 million of which were shared by at least two donors. To remove PCR and sequencing errors, raw reads were error-corrected and collapsed into unique sequences using a nearest-neighbor algorithm that merged closely related sequences. To assign V, D and J gene segments, CDR3 sequences were aligned to IMGT reference sequences. For a sequence to be retained, a match of at least six nucleotides was required to both a V gene segment and a J gene segment. A rearrangement was called productive if the CDR3 had no stop codons and remained in frame with V and J, and every other rearrangement was called non-productive. Following IMGT convention, CDR3 was defined as the stretch from the second conserved V-encoded cysteine up to the conserved J-encoded phenylalanine. In an earlier analysis of more than 550 of the donors, sequences lacking an unambiguous match to a single V gene segment were excluded. An earlier analysis of roughly 590 of the donors called V segments functional above 56.7% productive rearrangements and segregating when the between-donor standard deviation exceeded 5%. A statistical classification framework was built for diagnosing cytomegalovirus status from the catalog of TCR beta chain sequences. In a later analysis, TCR nucleotide sequences were compared against IMGT/GENE-DB human TR gene sequences so that V and J genes could be assigned. The TCRdist pipeline was used in a later analysis to assign CDR3 sequences and most-parsimonious VDJ recombination scenarios. In a later analysis, every TCR beta chain was defined by the combination of its CDR3 amino acid sequence and its V-gene family, and reads without a unique V-gene family were dropped. In a later analysis, 550 to 650 highly shared, low-generation-probability nucleotide sequences were removed to address suspected cross-contamination and a sequencing artifact. In a later analysis, a clonal expansion index was calculated for each public chain from normalized within-repertoire ranks of inferred template counts. In a later analysis, generation probabilities were computed using a VDJ recombination model fitted to out-of-frame rearrangements, and the results were checked against IGoR. In a later analysis, TCR-TCR, TCR-HLA and TCR-CMV co-occurrence was scored with hypergeometric tests, and a repertoire-size bias correction was applied to TCR pairs. A later analysis estimated false discovery rates by permuting HLA or CMV assignments 20 times. In a later analysis, co-occurring TCRs were grouped with DBSCAN, and TCRdist sequence similarity was added when clustering was performed within HLA-allele-positive subsets. For co-occurrence clustering, repertoires with fewer than 30,000 or more than 120,000 public chains were excluded, along with four or five repertoires with anomalous nucleotide sharing. Entries here come from immuneACCESS through TCRdb and include only in-frame sequences with V and J called. Some clones fail to appear in such tables; in the studies checked, an unresolved V gene covers under half of the shortfall, and the cause of the remainder is unknown. For V, J and clone size, that table is used; D and trimming come from the DNA. The sample table contains roughly 190,000 clones; only one count was recorded for about 89% of them. Roughly 1.3% of the sample rests with the top ten.

This TCR was sampled from a young man in good health and CMV-seronegative. Sequenced material: PBMCs. Here the chain combines TRBV27 and TRBJ1-2; the D gene is possibly TRBD1, with 6 bases matching. The CDR3 has the sequence CASSLDRRDYGYTF. The DNA sequence follows: TGTGCCAGCAGTTTGGACAGACGAGACTATGGCTACACCTTC.